A selection of T cell receptor beta chains follows, all from one sample in a study of identifying expanded T cells in peripheral blood. Assay used: immunoSEQ multiplex PCR; TCRdb lists only in-frame clones, some missing. The sample lists under 85,000 clones; roughly 84% were seen once. The sample taken for sequencing was blood. These receptors originate from a person aged 18-69 years in good health. Both conserved end residues are trimmed from each CDR3.

TRBJ1-2 TRBV6-6 ASSLIGTSYGYT
TRBJ2-5 TRBV30 AWSPSQETQY
TRBJ2-7 TRBV28 ASSLREGLAAQQY
TRBJ1-1 TRBV5-8 ASSLEDTALMNTEAF
TRBJ2-1 TRBV29-1 SVTGLAGVGEQF
TRBJ2-2 TRBV4-3 ASSQLTGGTGELF
TRBJ1-2 TRBV9 ASSVGDRGFPYGYT
TRBJ2-1 TRBV27 ASSLAGSDNEQF
TRBJ1-2 TRBV19 ASSMSTLSNYGYT
TRBJ1-1 TRBV28 ASPPGGGLWALNTEAF
TRBJ2-1 TRBV10-3 AISDYHNEQF
TRBJ2-5 TRBV19 ASTYPGQGVETQY
TRBJ2-2 TRBV28 ALRDGTGELF
TRBJ2-7 TRBV11-2 ASSFGRPPYEQY
TRBJ1-1 TRBV4-1 ASSRKGGGKNTEAF
TRBJ2-2 TRBV7-6 ASSLAGQLNTGELF
TRBJ2-3 TRBV28 ASSPPGLGTDTQY
TRBJ1-1 TRBV6-5 ASSYGTGWHTEAF
TRBJ1-5 TRBV18 ASSPPNQPQH
TRBJ1-1 TRBV6-1 ALEEGARTEAF
TRBJ2-5 TRBV11-2 ASSLDWEGEETQY
TRBJ2-5 TRBV2 ASFGSSGGETQY
TRBJ2-3 TRBV7-9 ASIPDRVLTDTQY
TRBJ1-1 TRBV27 ASRPWTAAGIEAF
TRBJ2-1 TRBV11-1 ASAPNGNHNEQF
TRBJ2-3 TRBV9 ASSVAEGVADTQY
TRBJ2-7 TRBV5-6 ASSSRADLSYEQY
TRBJ2-5 TRBV9 ASSARGAEGETQY
TRBJ2-7 TRBV6-5 AAISGSYEQY
TRBJ1-5 TRBV28 ASRDVGPISGNQPQH
TRBJ1-2 TRBV7-2 ASSLLGTANYGYT